Each of the 20 T cell receptor beta chains below was sequenced from the same sample in a study of beta chain features in type 1 diabetes (dated by TCRdb to the late 2010s). Libraries were made using the immunoSEQ multiplex PCR assay. All of the isolated RNA was reverse transcribed with the High Capacity cDNA Reverse Transcription Kit, so expressed TCRB transcripts were sequenced. TCRdb stores this immuneACCESS table with in-frame sequences only. Part of the clones is absent; in the studies checked, under half of the shortfall reflects unresolved V genes, and no reason is known for the rest. The sample profile shows about 40,000 clones; approximately 49% of them were found once. The ten largest make up 0.25% to 0.3% of the sample. The source material was stem cell memory CD4+ T cells from blood. The sample's cell subset or site, from its label and the paper: stem cell-like memory CD4+ T cells. These receptors were obtained from a woman aged 30 to 39 in good health.

J is TRBJ2-2 and V is TRBV2, with D maybe TRBD1 (6 bases). The CDR3 consists of 14 residues. Germline V CDR1 and CDR2: SNHLY, FYNNEI. Between the trimmed V and J ends, which lost 7 bases and 2 bases, there was a span of 11 bases. The CDR3, as DNA: TGTGCCAGCACCAGGGACATTAACACCGGGGAGCTGTTTTTT. Protein product: CASTRDINTGELFF. Drawing the rest from reference TRBV2 and TRBJ2-2, the complete variable domain is EPEVTQTPSHQVTQMGQEVILRCVPISNHLYFYWYRQILGQKVEFLVSFYNNEISEKSEIFDDQFSVERPDGSNFTLKIRSTKLEDSAMYFCASTRDINTGELFFGEGSRLTVL.

This clone showed up just a few times. The V call is TRBV7-6, the J call TRBJ2-7; TRBD2 matches at 13 bases. CDR1 is SGHVS, CDR2 FNYEAQ, per germline. This CDR3 has 16 amino acids. V lost 8 bases to trimming and J lost 2 bases; unmatched junction nucleotides: 9. The CDR3 sequence is CASGAGTSGTTYEQYF. CDR3 nucleotides: TGTGCCAGCGGGGCCGGGACTAGCGGGACCACCTACGAGCAGTACTTC.

The V gene is TRBV2, the J gene TRBJ2-7, with 7 positions matching TRBD1. The CDR3 runs 18 residues. V was clipped by 5 bases and J by 2 bases; unmatched bases: 18. Germline values: CDR1 SNHLY, CDR2 FYNNEI. In DNA form, the CDR3 reads TGTGCCAGCAGTCCGGTGGGACGAACAGGGGCCAACGCCTACGAGCAGTACTTC. Translated: CASSPVGRTGANAYEQYF.

This clone was recorded once. V gene TRBV11-2 combines with J gene TRBJ2-3, with D uncertain. The germline V gene encodes CDR1 SGHAT and CDR2 FQNNGV. V lost 1 base, J lost 5 bases, and 13 bases lay in between. This CDR3 is built from 15 residues. CDR3 protein: CASSLGPFGLDTQYF. The CDR3 DNA follows: TGTGCCAGCAGCTTAGGCCCCTTCGGTTTAGATACGCAGTATTTT.

This chain uses TRBV6-6 with TRBJ2-3; 7 bases agree with TRBD1. CDR3 length: 16 amino acids. CDR1 MNHNY and CDR2 SVGAGI come from the germline V gene (reference sequence). Germline trimming cut 2 bases from V and 1 base from J; bases unmatched to any gene: 6. Here the CDR3 reads CASSYQLDRGTDTQYF. The CDR3 nucleotides read TGTGCCAGCAGTTACCAACTCGACAGGGGCACAGATACGCAGTATTTT.

This clone was recorded a few times. The chain joins TRBV9 to TRBJ2-1, with 9 bases lining up with TRBD2. V gave up 0 bases and J gave up 8 bases; unmatched junction bases: 12. The germline gives CDR1 SGDLS, CDR2 YYNGEE. The CDR3 length is 17 residues. CDR3 region: CASSVGTREGLRDEQFF. The CDR3 bases are TGTGCCAGCAGCGTAGGAACGCGGGAGGGCCTTAGGGATGAGCAGTTCTTC.

The sample holds one count of this clone. This sequence joins TRBV19 and TRBJ1-5; D unresolved. V lost 7 bases and J lost 0, with 13 bases in between. Germline V gives CDR1 LNHDA, CDR2 SQIVND (reference sequence). The CDR3 length is 15 residues. The CDR3 nucleotides read TGTGCCAGTATAAGGACGGGAAATAGCAATCAGCCCCAGCATTTT. Its protein is CASIRTGNSNQPQHF.

This clone was observed a handful of times. J is TRBJ2-2 and V is TRBV30, with 13 bases fitting TRBD2. Losses at the gene ends were 6 bases for V and 6 bases for J; bases not matched to a gene: 7. The CDR3 has 15 residues. Per the germline V gene, CDR1 is GTSNPN and CDR2 is SVGIG (reference sequence). CDR3 amino acids: CACLGLAGLAGELFF. The DNA of the CDR3 is TGTGCCTGCCTGGGACTAGCGGGGTTGGCCGGGGAGCTGTTTTTT.

This clone was picked up a small number of times. The chain carries TRBV7-2 and TRBJ2-1; TRBD2 matches at 11 bases. CDR3 size: 16 residues. CDR1 is SGHTA and CDR2 is FQGNSA in the germline V gene. After removal of 1 base from V and 9 bases from J, the junction contained 8 bases not matched to a gene. Here the CDR3 DNA reads TGTGCCAGCAGCTTAGTAGGGACTAGCGGAGTCGGTGAGCAGTTCTTC. Protein sequence: CASSLVGTSGVGEQFF.

J is TRBJ2-1 and V is TRBV5-4, with D possibly being TRBD2 (5 bases). Deletions cut 1 base from V and 5 bases from J, with 7 bases between. The germline CDR1 and CDR2 sequences are SGHNT and YYREEE (reference sequence). The CDR3 has 13 amino acids. CDR3 sequence reads: CASSLIANNEQFF. In nucleotides, the CDR3 is TGTGCCAGCAGCTTGATAGCGAACAATGAGCAGTTCTTC.

This clone was detected only a few times. This rearrangement joins TRBV28 to TRBJ1-5; D remains ambiguous. The length of the CDR3 is 12 residues. Per the germline V gene, CDR1 is MDHEN and CDR2 is SYDVKM. V shed 6 bases and J shed 3 bases, with 6 bases lying between them. The DNA for the CDR3 is TGTGCCAGCAGCCCAGTCAATCAGCCCCAGCATTTT. This translates into CASSPVNQPQHF.

V is TRBV28 and J is TRBJ1-5, with 7 bases aligning to TRBD1. V was clipped by 4 bases and J by 3 bases; unmatched bases: 6. Germline V CDR1 and CDR2: MDHEN, SYDVKM. The CDR3 covers 15 residues. The DNA of the CDR3 is TGTGCCAGCAGTTCGAAAGGGGGCGCCAATCAGCCCCAGCATTTT. Translation: CASSSKGGANQPQHF.

The chain has TRBV25-1 and TRBJ2-7; 13 positions agree with TRBD2. V lost 3 bases to trimming and J lost 0 bases; unmatched junction nucleotides: 5. The CDR3 runs to 17 residues. Germline CDR1 is MGHDK and CDR2 is SYGVNS. As DNA, the CDR3 is TGTGCCAGCAGTGATCCGGGACTAGCGGGATCCTCCTACGAGCAGTACTTC. Its protein product is CASSDPGLAGSSYEQYF.

The V and J genes are TRBV6-4 and TRBJ2-1; possible D gene TRBD2, 5 bases. Germline CDR1 MRHNA, CDR2 SNTAGT. This CDR3 is built from 16 residues. V was shortened by 6 bases and J by 1 base, with 16 bases between the two germline ends. The CDR3 bases are TGTGCCAGCAGCGGTGGACTGGTCCAATCCTACAATGAGCAGTTCTTC. Translated: CASSGGLVQSYNEQFF.

The CDR3 DNA reads TGTGCCTGGGGGAGCGGGAACACCGGGGAGCTGTTTTTT. Its translation: CAWGSGNTGELFF. The V gene is TRBV30, the J gene TRBJ2-2; possible D gene TRBD2, 5 bases. The CDR3 has 13 amino acids. Looked up from germline, CDR1 is GTSNPN and CDR2 is SVGIG (reference sequence). Between the trimmed V and J ends, which lost 5 bases and 1 base, there was a span of 8 bases.

The chain couples TRBV5-4 to TRBJ2-1, with 9 positions matching TRBD1. Per the germline V gene, CDR1 is SGHNT and CDR2 is YYREEE (reference sequence). The length of the CDR3 is 15 residues. V trimming: 4 bases; J trimming: 4 bases; junction bases outside the gene matches: 6. CDR3 loop: CASSPPGQGYNEQFF. The CDR3 nucleotides are TGTGCCAGCAGCCCCCCGGGACAGGGATACAATGAGCAGTTCTTC.

This clone was counted a single time. Other DNA sequences from this sample encode an identical CDR3 as well. V usage is TRBV15 and J usage is TRBJ2-1; 8 positions match TRBD1. Germline CDR1 and CDR2: LNHNV and YYDKDF (reference sequence). The CDR3 spans 19 residues. V lost 6 bases and J lost 9; bases outside the gene matches: 25. The DNA for the CDR3 is TGTGCCACCAGTAGTCTAACCGGTACTCAGGGGGCCCTCTTCAGTGAGCAGTTCTTC. Its protein product is CATSSLTGTQGALFSEQFF.

The chain has TRBV7-3 and TRBJ2-5; 11 positions match TRBD2. Trimming at V came to 5 bases and at J to 7 bases, leaving 18 bases not matched to a gene. CDR1 is SGHTA and CDR2 is FQGTGA in the germline V gene. The CDR3 runs to 18 residues. The CDR3 DNA sequence: TGTGCCAGCAGCCCTCAGCCCGGGGGACTAGCGGCGATGGGGACCCAGTACTTC. Its translation: CASSPQPGGLAAMGTQYF.

The chain recombines TRBV11-2 with TRBJ2-5; 8 bases map to TRBD2. CDR1 is SGHAT and CDR2 is FQNNGV in the germline V gene. The CDR3 spans 17 residues. With 3 bases clipped from V and 5 bases from J, the junction kept 14 bases outside the gene matches. The CDR3 is CASSFQRGKRGKETQYF. The CDR3 region has the DNA TGTGCCAGCAGCTTCCAGCGGGGGAAAAGAGGGAAGGAGACCCAGTACTTC.

V usage is TRBV5-4 and J usage is TRBJ2-5; 13 bases are a match to TRBD2. Germline lookup yields CDR1 SGHNT and CDR2 YYREEE (reference sequence). This CDR3 has 14 amino acids. Trimming took 3 bases from V and 5 from J; bases not matched to a gene: 1. CDR3 amino acids: CASSSGLAGETQYF. Written as DNA, the CDR3 is TGTGCCAGCAGCTCGGGACTAGCGGGGGAGACCCAGTACTTC.